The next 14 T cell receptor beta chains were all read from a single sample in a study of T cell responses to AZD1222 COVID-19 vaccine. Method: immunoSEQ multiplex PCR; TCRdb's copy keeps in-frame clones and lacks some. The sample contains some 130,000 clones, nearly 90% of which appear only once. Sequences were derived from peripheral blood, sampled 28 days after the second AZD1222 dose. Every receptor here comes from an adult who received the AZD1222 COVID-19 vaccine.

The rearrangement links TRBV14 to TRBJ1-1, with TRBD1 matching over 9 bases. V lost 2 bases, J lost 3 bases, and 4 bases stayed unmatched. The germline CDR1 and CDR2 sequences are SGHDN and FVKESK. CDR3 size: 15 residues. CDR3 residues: CASSQLQGAYTEAFF. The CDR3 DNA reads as TGTGCCAGCAGCCAACTACAGGGGGCTTACACTGAAGCTTTCTTT.

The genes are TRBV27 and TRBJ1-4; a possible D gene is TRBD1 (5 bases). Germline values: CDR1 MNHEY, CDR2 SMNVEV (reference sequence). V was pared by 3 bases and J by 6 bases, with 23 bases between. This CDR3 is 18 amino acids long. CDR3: CASSFQRGAQGTHEKLFF. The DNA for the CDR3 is TGTGCCAGCAGTTTTCAAAGGGGCGCCCAGGGTACTCATGAAAAACTGTTTTTT.

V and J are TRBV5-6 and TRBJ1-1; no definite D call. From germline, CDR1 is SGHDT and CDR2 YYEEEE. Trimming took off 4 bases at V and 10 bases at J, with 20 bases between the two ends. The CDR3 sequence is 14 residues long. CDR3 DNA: TGTGCCAGCAGCCCGCCTCTCTTACGGTCGCGAGCTTTCTTT. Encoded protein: CASSPPLLRSRAFF.

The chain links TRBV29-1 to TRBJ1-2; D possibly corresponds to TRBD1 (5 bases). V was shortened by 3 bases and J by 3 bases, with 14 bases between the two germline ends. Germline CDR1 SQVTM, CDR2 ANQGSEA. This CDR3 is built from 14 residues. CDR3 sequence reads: CSVDGTHPHYGYTF. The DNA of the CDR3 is TGCAGCGTTGACGGGACCCATCCCCACTATGGCTACACCTTC.

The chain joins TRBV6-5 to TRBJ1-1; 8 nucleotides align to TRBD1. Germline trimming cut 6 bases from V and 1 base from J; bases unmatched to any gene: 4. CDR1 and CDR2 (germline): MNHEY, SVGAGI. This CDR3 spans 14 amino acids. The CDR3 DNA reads TGTGCCAGCAGATACAGGGGGACGAACACTGAAGCTTTCTTT. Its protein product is CASRYRGTNTEAFF.

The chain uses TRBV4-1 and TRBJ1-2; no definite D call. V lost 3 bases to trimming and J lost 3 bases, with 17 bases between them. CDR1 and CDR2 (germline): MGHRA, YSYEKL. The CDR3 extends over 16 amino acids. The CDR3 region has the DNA TGCGCCAGCAGCCATTGGGTGGCCATCGAAGACTATGGCTACACCTTC. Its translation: CASSHWVAIEDYGYTF.

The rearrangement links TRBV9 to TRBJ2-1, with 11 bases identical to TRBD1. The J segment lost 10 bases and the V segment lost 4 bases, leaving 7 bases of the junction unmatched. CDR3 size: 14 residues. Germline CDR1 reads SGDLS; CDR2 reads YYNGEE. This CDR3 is CASSPRTGGGEQFF. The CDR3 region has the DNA TGTGCCAGCAGCCCCCGGACAGGGGGCGGAGAGCAGTTCTTC.

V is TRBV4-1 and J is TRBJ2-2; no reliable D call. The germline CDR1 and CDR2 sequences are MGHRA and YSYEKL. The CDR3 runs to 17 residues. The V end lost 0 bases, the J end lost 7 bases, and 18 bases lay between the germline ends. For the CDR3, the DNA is TGCGCCAGCAGCCAAGATGAATGGCGGACCTGGGGCGGGGAGCTGTTTTTT. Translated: CASSQDEWRTWGGELFF.

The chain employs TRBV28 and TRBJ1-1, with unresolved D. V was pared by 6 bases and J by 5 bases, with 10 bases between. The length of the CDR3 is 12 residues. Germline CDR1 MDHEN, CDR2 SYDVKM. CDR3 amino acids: CASRPYTTEAFF. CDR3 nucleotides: TGTGCCAGCAGGCCCTATACGACTGAAGCTTTCTTT.

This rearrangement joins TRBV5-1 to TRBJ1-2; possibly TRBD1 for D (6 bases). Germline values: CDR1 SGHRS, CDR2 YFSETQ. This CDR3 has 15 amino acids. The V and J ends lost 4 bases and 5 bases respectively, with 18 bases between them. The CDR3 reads CASSQRGGPGYGYTF. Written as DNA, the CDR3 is TGCGCCAGCAGCCAGCGCGGGGGGCCGGGGTATGGCTACACCTTC.

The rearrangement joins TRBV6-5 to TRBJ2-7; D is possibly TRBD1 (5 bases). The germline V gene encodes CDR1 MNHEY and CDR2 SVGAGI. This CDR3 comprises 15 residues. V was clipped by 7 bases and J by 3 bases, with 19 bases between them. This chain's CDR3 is CASIPNGAESYEQYF. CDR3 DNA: TGTGCCAGCATTCCTAATGGGGCGGAGAGCTACGAGCAGTACTTC.

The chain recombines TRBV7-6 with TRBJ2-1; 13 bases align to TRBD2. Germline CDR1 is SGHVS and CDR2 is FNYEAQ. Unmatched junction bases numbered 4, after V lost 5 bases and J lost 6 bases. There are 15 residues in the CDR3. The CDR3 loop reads CASSTWTSGGNEQFF. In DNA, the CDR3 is TGTGCCAGCAGCACGTGGACTAGCGGGGGCAATGAGCAGTTCTTC. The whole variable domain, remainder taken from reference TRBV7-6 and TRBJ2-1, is GAGVSQSPRYKVTKRGQDVALRCDPISGHVSLYWYRQALGQGPEFLTYFNYEAQQDKSGLPNDRFSAERPEGSISTLTIQRTEQRDSAMYRCASSTWTSGGNEQFFGPGTRLTVL.

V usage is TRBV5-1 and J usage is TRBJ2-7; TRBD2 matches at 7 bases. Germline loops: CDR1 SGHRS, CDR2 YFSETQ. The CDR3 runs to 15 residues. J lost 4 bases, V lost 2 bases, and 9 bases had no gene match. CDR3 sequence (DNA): TGCGCCAGCAGCTTACTGGGACTAAAAGAATACGAGCAGTACTTC. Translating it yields CASSLLGLKEYEQYF.

The CDR3, as DNA: TGCGCCAGCAGCTTTTCGGGTGGGAAAGGTCAGCCCCAGCATTTT. Its translation is CASSFSGGKGQPQHF. The chain joins TRBV5-1 to TRBJ1-5; D is uncertain. V shed 2 bases and J shed 6 bases, with 15 bases lying between them. This CDR3 is built from 15 residues. Germline V CDR1 and CDR2: SGHRS, YFSETQ.